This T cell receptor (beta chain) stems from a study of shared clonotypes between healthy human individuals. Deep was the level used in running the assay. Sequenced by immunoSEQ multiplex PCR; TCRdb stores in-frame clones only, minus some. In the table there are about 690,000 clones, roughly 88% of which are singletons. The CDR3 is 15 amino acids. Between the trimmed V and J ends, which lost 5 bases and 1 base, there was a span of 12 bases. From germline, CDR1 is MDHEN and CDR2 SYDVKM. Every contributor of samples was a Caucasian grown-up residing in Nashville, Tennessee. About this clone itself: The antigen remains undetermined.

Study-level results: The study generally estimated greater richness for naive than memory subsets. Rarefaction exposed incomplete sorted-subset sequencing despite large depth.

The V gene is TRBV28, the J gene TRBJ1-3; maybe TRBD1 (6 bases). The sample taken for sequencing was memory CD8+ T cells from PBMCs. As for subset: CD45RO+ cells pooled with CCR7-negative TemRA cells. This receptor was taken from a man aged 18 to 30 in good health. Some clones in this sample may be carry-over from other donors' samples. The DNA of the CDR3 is TGTGCCAGCAGTCACCAGGGGTTTTCTGGAAACACCATATATTTT. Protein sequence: CASSHQGFSGNTIYF.